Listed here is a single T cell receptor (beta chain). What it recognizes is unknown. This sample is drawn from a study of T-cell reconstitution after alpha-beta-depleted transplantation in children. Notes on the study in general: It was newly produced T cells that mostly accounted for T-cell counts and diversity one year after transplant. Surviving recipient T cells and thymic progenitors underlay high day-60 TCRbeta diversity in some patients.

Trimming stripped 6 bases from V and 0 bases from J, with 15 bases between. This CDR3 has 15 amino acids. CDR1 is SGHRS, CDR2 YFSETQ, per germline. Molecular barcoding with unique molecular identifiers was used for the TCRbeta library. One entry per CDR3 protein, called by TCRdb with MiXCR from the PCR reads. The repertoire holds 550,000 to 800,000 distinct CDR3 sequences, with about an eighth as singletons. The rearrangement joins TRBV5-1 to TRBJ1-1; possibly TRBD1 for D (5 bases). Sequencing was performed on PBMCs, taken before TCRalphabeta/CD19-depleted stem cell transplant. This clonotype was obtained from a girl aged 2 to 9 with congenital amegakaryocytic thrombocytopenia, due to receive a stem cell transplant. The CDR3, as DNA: TGCGCCAGCACTCTTACGGGACGGATGAACACTGAAGCTTTCTTT. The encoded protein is CASTLTGRMNTEAFF.